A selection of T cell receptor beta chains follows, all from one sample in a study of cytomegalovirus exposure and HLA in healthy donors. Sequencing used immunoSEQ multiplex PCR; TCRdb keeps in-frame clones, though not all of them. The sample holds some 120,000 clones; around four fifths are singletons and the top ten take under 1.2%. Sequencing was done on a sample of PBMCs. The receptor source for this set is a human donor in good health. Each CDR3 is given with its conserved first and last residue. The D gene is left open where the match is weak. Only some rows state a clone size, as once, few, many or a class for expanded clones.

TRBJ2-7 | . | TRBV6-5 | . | CASSYSAGNYEQYF | TGTGCCAGCAGTTACTCGGCGGGGAACTACGAGCAGTACTTC
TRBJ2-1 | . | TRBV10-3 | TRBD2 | CAISPGVAGGNEQFF | TGTGCCATCAGTCCCGGGGTAGCGGGGGGTAATGAGCAGTTCTTC
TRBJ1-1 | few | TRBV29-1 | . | CSVVRVNTEAFF | TGCAGCGTTGTTCGAGTGAACACTGAAGCTTTCTTT
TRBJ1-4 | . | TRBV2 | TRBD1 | CASSWPGQGDLATNEKLFF | TGTGCCAGCAGTTGGCCGGGACAGGGGGACCTTGCAACTAATGAAAAACTGTTTTTT
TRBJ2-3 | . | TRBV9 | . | CASSPSLAEDTDTQYF | TGTGCCAGCAGCCCGTCACTAGCCGAAGACACAGATACGCAGTATTTT
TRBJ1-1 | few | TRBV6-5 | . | CASLRGATEAFF | TGTGCCAGCCTACGGGGGGCTACTGAAGCTTTCTTT
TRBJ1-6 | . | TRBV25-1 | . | CASSDFRQYNSPLHF | TGTGCCAGCAGTGATTTCAGGCAATATAATTCACCCCTCCACTTT
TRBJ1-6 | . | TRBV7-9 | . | CASSLEVGWSYDSPLHF | TGTGCCAGCAGCTTAGAGGTCGGTTGGAGTTATGATTCACCCCTCCACTTT
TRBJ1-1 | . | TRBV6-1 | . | CASSPDSYTEAFF | TGTGCCAGCAGCCCCGACAGTTACACTGAAGCTTTCTTT
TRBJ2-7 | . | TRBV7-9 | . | CASSSRSSYEQYF | TGTGCCAGCAGCTCAAGGAGCTCCTACGAGCAGTACTTC
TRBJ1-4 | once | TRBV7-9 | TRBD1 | CASSLTNRGLINEKLFF | TGTGCCAGCAGCTTGACCAACAGGGGGCTGATTAATGAAAAACTGTTTTTT
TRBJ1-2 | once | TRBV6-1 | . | CASSDLGGDTSNYGYTF | TGTGCCAGCAGTGATTTGGGGGGAGATACCTCTAACTATGGCTACACCTTC
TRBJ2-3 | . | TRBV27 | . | CASSFGMSGTDTQYF | TGTGCCAGCAGTTTCGGTATGTCGGGGACAGATACGCAGTATTTT
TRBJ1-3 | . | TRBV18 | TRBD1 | CASSPDGTAGNTIYF | TGTGCCAGCTCACCAGACGGGACAGCTGGAAACACCATATATTTT
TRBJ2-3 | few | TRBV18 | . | CASSPGQTDTQYF | TGTGCCAGCTCACCTGGACAGACAGATACGCAGTATTTT
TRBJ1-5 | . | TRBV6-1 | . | CASKGQIHQPQHF | TGTGCCAGCAAAGGACAGATTCATCAGCCCCAGCATTTT
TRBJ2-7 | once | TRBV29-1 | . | CSVYRDSSYEQYF | TGCAGCGTTTACCGGGACTCCTCCTACGAGCAGTACTTC
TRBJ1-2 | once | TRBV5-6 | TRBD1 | CASSLVDRAAGYTF | TGTGCCAGCAGCTTGGTAGACAGGGCGGCTGGCTACACCTTC
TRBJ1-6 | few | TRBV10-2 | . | CASRGTRWWPLHF | TGCGCCAGCAGAGGGACTCGCTGGTGGCCCCTCCACTTT
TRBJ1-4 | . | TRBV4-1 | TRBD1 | CASSPTTGSDEKLFF | TGCGCCAGCAGCCCAACGACAGGGTCGGATGAAAAACTGTTTTTT
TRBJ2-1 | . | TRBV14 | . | CASSQVIATRNEQFF | TGTGCCAGCAGCCAAGTAATAGCGACCAGGAATGAGCAGTTCTTC
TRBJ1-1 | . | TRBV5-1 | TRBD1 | CASSPDRGRMNTEAFF | TGCGCCAGCAGCCCTGACAGGGGACGAATGAACACTGAAGCTTTCTTT
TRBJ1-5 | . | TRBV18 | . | CASSPQGDNQPQHF | TGTGCCAGCTCACCACAAGGGGACAATCAGCCCCAGCATTTT
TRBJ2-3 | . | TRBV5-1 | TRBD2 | CASSPNRGGTDTQYF | TGCGCCAGCAGCCCCAACCGGGGGGGCACAGATACGCAGTATTTT
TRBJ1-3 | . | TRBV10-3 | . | CATGIGVGGNTIYF | TGTGCCACCGGGATTGGAGTGGGAGGAAACACCATATATTTT
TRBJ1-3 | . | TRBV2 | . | CASMAAESGNTIYF | TGTGCCAGCATGGCTGCGGAATCTGGAAACACCATATATTTT
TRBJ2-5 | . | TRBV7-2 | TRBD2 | CASSFPGLRETQYF | TGTGCCAGCAGCTTCCCGGGACTAAGAGAGACCCAGTACTTC
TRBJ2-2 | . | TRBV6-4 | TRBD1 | CASSSQGGDTGELFF | TGTGCCAGCAGCTCACAGGGGGGAGACACCGGGGAGCTGTTTTTT
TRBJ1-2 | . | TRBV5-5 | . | CASSLAEGVYGYTF | TGTGCCAGCAGCTTGGCCGAGGGGGTCTATGGCTACACCTTC
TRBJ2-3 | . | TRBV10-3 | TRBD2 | CAIRPSGGGAPDTQYF | TGTGCCATCAGGCCCTCAGGCGGGGGGGCCCCAGATACGCAGTATTTT
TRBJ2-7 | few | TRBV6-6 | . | CASSSPGLTGSNEQYF | TGTGCCAGCAGTTCCCCCGGACTGACAGGCTCGAACGAGCAGTACTTC
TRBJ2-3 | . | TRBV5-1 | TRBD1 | CASSMLSGTGGNPDTQYF | TGCGCCAGCAGCATGCTTTCCGGGACAGGGGGCAATCCAGATACGCAGTATTTT
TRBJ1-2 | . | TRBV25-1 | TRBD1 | CASSHRTGANYGYTF | TGTGCCAGCTCGCACCGGACAGGGGCTAACTATGGCTACACCTTC
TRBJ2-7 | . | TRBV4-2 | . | CASSQDRSGEYEQYF | TGTGCCAGCAGCCAAGATCGATCGGGGGAGTACGAGCAGTACTTC
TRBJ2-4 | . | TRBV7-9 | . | CASSRGNIQYF | TGTGCCAGCAGCAGGGGAAACATTCAGTACTTC
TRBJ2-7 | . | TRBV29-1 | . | CSGGEPYEQYF | TGCAGCGGGGGGGAACCCTACGAGCAGTACTTC
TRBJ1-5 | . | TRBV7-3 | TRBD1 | CASSAQGADQPQHF | TGTGCCAGCAGCGCACAGGGGGCGGATCAGCCCCAGCATTTT
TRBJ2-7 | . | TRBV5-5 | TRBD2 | CASSFVLAAYEQYF | TGTGCCAGCAGCTTTGTACTAGCGGCATACGAGCAGTACTTC
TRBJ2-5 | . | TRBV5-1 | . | CASSVGTLTGLEETQYF | TGCGCCAGCAGCGTCGGAACATTAACAGGGCTCGAAGAGACCCAGTACTTC
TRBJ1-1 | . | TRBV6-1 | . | CASSDGVYTEAFF | TGTGCCAGCAGTGACGGGGTTTACACTGAAGCTTTCTTT
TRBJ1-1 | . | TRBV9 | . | CASSQTTGKMNTEAFF | TGTGCCAGCAGCCAGACGACAGGCAAAATGAACACTGAAGCTTTCTTT
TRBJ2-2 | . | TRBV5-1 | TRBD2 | CASSLSGGYTGELFF | TGCGCCAGCAGCTTGTCCGGGGGGTACACCGGGGAGCTGTTTTTT
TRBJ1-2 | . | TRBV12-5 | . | CASGPPGTKVLGYTF | TGTGCTAGTGGTCCCCCGGGAACCAAGGTTTTGGGCTACACCTTC
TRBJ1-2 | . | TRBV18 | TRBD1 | CASARSSGQGIKVYGYTF | TGTGCCAGCGCAAGATCATCGGGACAGGGAATCAAGGTCTATGGCTACACCTTC
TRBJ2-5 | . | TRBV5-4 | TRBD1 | CASSARTGQETQYF | TGTGCCAGCAGCGCGAGGACAGGCCAAGAGACCCAGTACTTC
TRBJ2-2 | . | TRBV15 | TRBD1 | CATSRNRGNAGELFF | TGTGCCACCAGCAGAAACAGGGGGAACGCCGGGGAGCTGTTTTTT
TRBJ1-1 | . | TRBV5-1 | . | CASSLEEAFF | TGCGCCAGCAGCTTGGAGGAGGCTTTCTTT
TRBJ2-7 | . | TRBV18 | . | CASSPGQPPSEQYF | TGTGCCAGCTCACCAGGGCAGCCACCCTCCGAGCAGTACTTC
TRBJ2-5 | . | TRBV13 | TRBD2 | CASSWGLAGVREQYF | TGTGCCAGCAGCTGGGGACTAGCGGGGGTGAGAGAGCAGTACTTC
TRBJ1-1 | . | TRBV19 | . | CASKRGGTNTEAFF | TGTGCCAGTAAAAGGGGGGGGACGAACACTGAAGCTTTCTTT
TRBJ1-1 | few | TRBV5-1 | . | CASSLGGDTEAFF | TGCGCCAGCAGCCTAGGGGGGGACACTGAAGCTTTCTTT
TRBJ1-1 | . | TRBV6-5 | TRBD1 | CASSYGTGGANTEAFF | TGTGCCAGCAGTTATGGGACAGGGGGCGCGAACACTGAAGCTTTCTTT
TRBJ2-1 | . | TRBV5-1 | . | CASSLSFDNEQFF | TGCGCCAGCAGCTTGTCGTTTGACAATGAGCAGTTCTTC
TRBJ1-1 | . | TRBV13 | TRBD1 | CASSWGAGGGWTEAFF | TGTGCCAGCAGCTGGGGGGCAGGGGGCGGGTGGACTGAAGCTTTCTTT